The rows below give T cell receptor beta chains drawn from one sample of a study of cytomegalovirus exposure and HLA in healthy donors. Generated by immunoSEQ multiplex PCR, the TCRdb table keeps only in-frame clones and is missing some. The data contain 55,000 to 70,000 clones, over 90% of them singletons. What was sequenced was PBMCs. The receptors shown here come from a man in his late teens or twenties in good health and CMV-seronegative. The CDR3 runs from the conserved cysteine through the conserved F or W. The D gene is left open where the match is weak. Some rows mark clone size as missing; the rest say once, few, many or name a class of expanded clone.

size: NA; V: TRBV29-1; J: TRBJ2-7; D: TRBD1; CDR3: CSVLGWDSSYEQYF; DNA: TGCAGCGTCTTAGGGTGGGACAGTTCCTACGAGCAGTACTTC
size: once; V: TRBV18; J: TRBJ2-1; D: NA; CDR3: CASSPTTPDFLNNEQFF; DNA: TGTGCCAGCTCACCTACCACTCCGGACTTCTTAAACAATGAGCAGTTCTTC
size: NA; V: TRBV5-5; J: TRBJ1-1; D: TRBD1; CDR3: CASSLGQGAGTEAFF; DNA: TGTGCCAGCAGCTTGGGACAGGGGGCAGGGACTGAAGCTTTCTTT
size: NA; V: TRBV5-5; J: TRBJ2-5; D: TRBD2; CDR3: CASSLALAGKETQYF; DNA: TGTGCCAGCAGCTTGGCCCTAGCGGGAAAAGAGACCCAGTACTTC
size: NA; V: TRBV19; J: TRBJ1-5; D: NA; CDR3: CASSPQQGNQPQHF; DNA: TGTGCCAGTAGTCCTCAACAGGGAAATCAGCCCCAGCATTTT
size: once; V: TRBV28; J: TRBJ2-1; D: TRBD2; CDR3: CASSTSGRWGSSYNEQFF; DNA: TGTGCCAGCAGCACTAGCGGGAGATGGGGTAGCTCCTACAATGAGCAGTTCTTC
size: NA; V: TRBV14; J: TRBJ1-4; D: NA; CDR3: CASSQDTNNEKLFF; DNA: TGTGCCAGCAGCCAGGACACCAATAATGAAAAACTGTTTTTT
size: few; V: TRBV7-3; J: TRBJ1-5; D: TRBD1; CDR3: CASSQEGAQPQHF; DNA: TGTGCCAGCAGCCAAGAGGGGGCCCAGCCCCAGCATTTT
size: NA; V: TRBV29-1; J: TRBJ2-1; D: NA; CDR3: CSVEDSETRGYEQFF; DNA: TGCAGCGTTGAAGATTCCGAGACTAGGGGTTATGAGCAGTTCTTC
size: NA; V: TRBV5-1; J: TRBJ2-5; D: NA; CDR3: CASSLGAGLPRTQYF; DNA: TGCGCCAGCAGCTTGGGGGCGGGACTGCCCAGGACCCAGTACTTC